Shown below are 23 T cell receptor beta chains from a single sample sequenced in a study of blood T cell repertoires in COVID-19. The data were produced by immunoSEQ multiplex PCR, yet TCRdb's version contains in-frame clones alone and is incomplete. The sample shows about 300,000 clones, roughly 87% of them seen only once. The material sequenced was peripheral blood. The origin of the receptors is a human donor in a cohort sampled during active COVID-19.

The rearrangement uses TRBV18 and TRBJ2-7; no firm D call. The CDR3 extends over 13 amino acids. The V end lost 2 bases, the J end lost 7 bases, and 12 bases lay between the germline ends. Germline CDR1 KGHSH, CDR2 LQKENI. CDR3 nucleotides: TGTGCCAGCTCACCAGCTTCGGCCGGGGAGCAGTACTTC. Its protein is CASSPASAGEQYF.

This chain uses TRBV6-1 with TRBJ2-7; a weak D match, TRBD2 (6 bases). The germline V and J ends were trimmed by 0 bases and 6 bases, with 6 bases remaining between them. The CDR3 runs to 12 residues. The germline V gene encodes CDR1 MNHNS and CDR2 SASEGT. The CDR3 sequence: CASSEARGEQYF. Written as DNA, the CDR3 is TGTGCCAGCAGTGAAGCGCGGGGCGAGCAGTACTTC.

V usage is TRBV5-4 and J usage is TRBJ2-4; 8 bases align to TRBD1. V trimming: 2 bases; J trimming: 2 bases; junction bases outside the gene matches: 3. The V gene's germline CDR1 is SGHNT and CDR2 YYREEE (reference sequence). This CDR3 is built from 15 residues. CDR3 region: CASSLQGVTKNIQYF. The CDR3 DNA follows: TGTGCCAGCAGCTTACAGGGGGTTACCAAAAACATTCAGTACTTC.

V usage is TRBV28 and J usage is TRBJ2-7; 9 bases map to TRBD2. This CDR3 comprises 13 residues. J gave up 7 bases and V 5 bases, and 6 bases lay outside the gene matches. Germline CDR1 MDHEN, CDR2 SYDVKM. CDR3 in amino acids: CASSIGTSREQYF. DNA for the CDR3: TGTGCCAGCAGTATCGGGACTAGCAGGGAGCAGTACTTC.

The chain couples TRBV24-1 to TRBJ2-7, with 7 positions matching TRBD1. Per the germline V gene, CDR1 is KGHDR and CDR2 is SFDVKD. The length of the CDR3 is 14 residues. The trim removed 1 base at V and 9 bases at J, leaving 8 bases unmatched. The CDR3 protein is CATSDFRGNRGQYF. In DNA, the CDR3 is TGTGCCACCAGTGATTTTCGGGGCAACAGGGGGCAGTACTTC.

This chain connects TRBV19 to TRBJ1-5, with 7 bases identical to TRBD1. V lost 7 bases and J lost 1; bases outside the gene matches: 7. The germline gives CDR1 LNHDA, CDR2 SQIVND (reference sequence). The length of the CDR3 is 15 residues. The CDR3 reads CASMIDRVSNQPQHF. CDR3 nucleotides: TGTGCCAGTATGATAGACAGGGTCAGCAATCAGCCCCAGCATTTT.

The chain employs TRBV18 and TRBJ1-5; a weak D match, TRBD1 (6 bases). The CDR3 has 14 amino acids. Per germline, CDR1 KGHSH and CDR2 LQKENI. V lost 3 bases to trimming and J lost 3 bases, with 9 bases between them. The CDR3 nucleotides are TGTGCCAGCTCACCGCCAGGGGTCAATCAGCCCCAGCATTTT. This codes for CASSPPGVNQPQHF.

J is TRBJ2-5 and V is TRBV11-2; possibly TRBD2 for D (7 bases). Looked up from germline, CDR1 is SGHAT and CDR2 is FQNNGV. This CDR3 contains 16 residues. Deletions cut 1 base from V and 4 bases from J, with 16 bases between. The CDR3 region has the DNA TGTGCCAGCAGCTTAGGTAGGGGGAGGGACGGAGAGACCCAGTACTTC. Amino acid sequence: CASSLGRGRDGETQYF.

V is TRBV10-3 and J is TRBJ2-7; 8 bases agree with TRBD2. Germline CDR1 is ENHRY and CDR2 is SYGVKD. V lost 8 bases to trimming and J lost 7 bases; unmatched junction nucleotides: 10. The CDR3 covers 13 residues. In nucleotides, the CDR3 is TGTGCCATCGGGACTAGTGCCAGAGGGGAGCAGTACTTC. The encoded protein is CAIGTSARGEQYF.

The CDR3 reads CASRLTGGYQPQHF. DNA of the CDR3: TGTGCCAGCAGACTGACAGGGGGATACCAGCCCCAGCATTTT. The chain links TRBV2 to TRBJ1-5; TRBD1 aligns across 9 bases. This CDR3 is built from 14 residues. Losses at the gene ends were 6 bases for V and 7 bases for J; bases not matched to a gene: 7. The germline V gene has CDR1 SNHLY and CDR2 FYNNEI.

This clone was seen a single time. This chain connects TRBV7-8 to TRBJ2-7; 11 nucleotides line up with TRBD2. V lost 6 bases and J lost 6; bases outside the gene matches: 7. Germline values: CDR1 SGHVS, CDR2 FQNEAQ. This CDR3 comprises 14 residues. The CDR3 DNA is TGTGCCAGCAGTTTTGTAGCGGGAGGGTTCGAGCAGTACTTC. Amino acids: CASSFVAGGFEQYF.

The chain uses TRBV18 and TRBJ2-6; the D gene is possibly TRBD1 (6 bases). The CDR3 is 16 amino acids. V lost 3 bases and J lost 2, with 11 bases in between. Germline CDR1 reads KGHSH; CDR2 reads LQKENI. This chain's CDR3 is CASSPNRATGANVLTF. As DNA, the CDR3 is TGTGCCAGCTCACCGAACAGGGCAACTGGGGCCAACGTCCTGACTTTC.

The V gene is TRBV29-1, the J gene TRBJ1-5; the D gene is possibly TRBD1 (6 bases). Germline CDR1 is SQVTM and CDR2 is ANQGSEA. Trimming took 4 bases from V and 3 from J, leaving 10 bases between them. This CDR3 has 13 amino acids. CDR3 sequence (DNA): TGCAGCGTTGCAGGGGCCAACAATCAGCCCCAGCATTTT. Translation gives CSVAGANNQPQHF.

The genes are TRBV7-6 and TRBJ2-1; the D gene is possibly TRBD1 (6 bases). V was clipped by 0 bases and J by 8 bases, with 11 bases between them. This CDR3 spans 14 amino acids. CDR1 and CDR2 (germline): SGHVS, FNYEAQ. CDR3 DNA sequence: TGTGCCAGCAGCTTAGCCCAACAGGGCTATGAGCAGTTCTTC. Its protein product is CASSLAQQGYEQFF.

This chain connects TRBV7-9 to TRBJ2-7; 16 positions agree with TRBD2. From germline, CDR1 is SEHNR and CDR2 FQNEAQ (reference sequence). J gave up 2 bases and V 4 bases, and 8 bases lay outside the gene matches. The CDR3 runs 18 residues. CDR3 amino acids: CASSSGTSGRVVTYEQYF. Written as DNA, the CDR3 is TGTGCCAGCAGCTCCGGGACTAGCGGGAGGGTCGTCACCTACGAGCAGTACTTC.

The chain couples TRBV13 to TRBJ1-1, with TRBD1 matching 7 bases. Trimming removed 5 bases from V and 4 bases from J; junction bases left unmatched: 16. Germline V gene sequence: CDR1 PRHDT, CDR2 FYEKMQ (reference sequence). The CDR3 has 17 amino acids. The CDR3 sequence: CASSPPGQSTLATEAFF. CDR3 nucleotide sequence: TGTGCCAGCAGCCCCCCGGGACAGTCGACTTTGGCCACTGAAGCTTTCTTT. Full variable domain (rest looked up from reference TRBV13 and TRBJ1-1): AAGVIQSPRHLIKEKRETATLKCYPIPRHDTVYWYQQGPGQDPQFLISFYEKMQSDKGSIPDRFSAQQFSDYHSELNMSSLELGDSALYFCASSPPGQSTLATEAFFGQGTRLTVV.

The genes are TRBV19 and TRBJ2-3, with 10 positions matching TRBD1. J gave up 4 bases and V 4 bases, and 2 bases lay outside the gene matches. CDR3 size: 14 residues. Germline-derived CDR1 and CDR2 are LNHDA and SQIVND (reference sequence). The CDR3 region is CASSKGQGSDTQYF. DNA of the CDR3: TGTGCCAGTAGTAAGGGACAGGGGTCAGATACGCAGTATTTT.

CDR3 in amino acids: CASSLNRVSQFF. In DNA form, the CDR3 reads TGTGCCAGCAGCTTAAACCGGGTCTCACAGTTCTTC. The chain has TRBV7-2 and TRBJ2-1, with unresolved D. V was clipped by 2 bases and J by 13 bases, with 12 bases between them. The CDR3 runs 12 residues. In germline, CDR1 is SGHTA, CDR2 FQGNSA.

This chain connects TRBV6-2 or TRBV6-3 to TRBJ2-7, with no clear D. V was shortened by 6 bases and J by 5 bases, with 20 bases between the two germline ends. The CDR3 has 15 residues. Germline-derived CDR1 and CDR2 are MNHEY and SVGEGT. The CDR3 region has the DNA TGTGCCAGCAGCTTATACGGCGGCCAGACCGACGAGCAGTACTTC. Its translation is CASSLYGGQTDEQYF.

V and J are TRBV7-2 and TRBJ2-5, with 13 bases fitting TRBD2. The CDR3 totals 17 residues. The J segment lost 2 bases and the V segment lost 2 bases, leaving 5 bases of the junction unmatched. The germline gives CDR1 SGHTA, CDR2 FQGNSA. The CDR3 DNA sequence: TGTGCCAGCAGCTTAATGGGGGGACTAGCGGGACAAGAGACCCAGTACTTC. Protein product: CASSLMGGLAGQETQYF.

V usage is TRBV28 and J usage is TRBJ2-7; TRBD1 agrees at 8 bases. With V trimmed by 1 base and J by 9 bases, 11 bases remained unmatched. Germline V gene lookup returns CDR1 MDHEN and CDR2 SYDVKM. The CDR3 contains 15 residues. The CDR3 is CASSLFIPTGGGQYF. The CDR3 nucleotides read TGTGCCAGCAGTTTATTTATCCCAACAGGGGGAGGGCAGTACTTC.

CDR3 bases: TGTGCCAGCAGTTGGACAGGGGGGAGAGAGACCCAGTACTTC. Protein sequence: CASSWTGGRETQYF. The V gene is TRBV2, the J gene TRBJ2-5; 10 positions agree with TRBD1. V was clipped by 5 bases and J by 4 bases; unmatched bases: 4. This CDR3 comprises 14 residues. From germline, CDR1 is SNHLY and CDR2 FYNNEI.

This rearrangement joins TRBV5-1 to TRBJ2-5, with TRBD2 as a possible D gene (6 bases). The length of the CDR3 is 15 residues. Germline lookup yields CDR1 SGHRS and CDR2 YFSETQ. Trimming took 0 bases from V and 1 from J, leaving 10 bases between them. In nucleotides, the CDR3 is TGCGCCAGCAGCTTGGGGGGAGCGGGCCAAGAGACCCAGTACTTC. It specifies CASSLGGAGQETQYF.